This T cell receptor beta chain was sequenced for a study of spatial heterogeneity in lung cancer. Turning to the study itself: Detection of beta-chain sequences consistently exceeded that of alpha-chain sequences. Study findings and constraints: At tumor resection, ubiquitous expanded TCRs were detected in blood more often than later.

V gave up 0 bases and J gave up 4 bases; unmatched junction bases: 3. The CDR3 consists of 16 residues. Germline lookup yields CDR1 SGHNT and CDR2 YENEEA. Time point defined: sample taken at primary tumor resection. Sequencing covered unsorted whole RNA taken from tumor, nontumor lung or frozen PBMC. The table lists this clonotype with a few counts. Its antigen is not known. TCRdb recomputed calls from the 5' RACE reads with MiXCR, one row per CDR3 protein. The sample has tens of thousands of distinct CDR3 sequences; approximately 12% are singletons. This specimen consisted of PBMCs, obtained at surgery. The sequence was collected from a male donor with early-stage non-small cell lung cancer. The chain carries TRBV11-3 and TRBJ2-1; 10 bases agree with TRBD2. The CDR3 coding sequence is TGTGCCAGCAGCTTAGAAGGGACTAGCGAATACAATGAGCAGTTCTTC. The encoded protein is CASSLEGTSEYNEQFF.